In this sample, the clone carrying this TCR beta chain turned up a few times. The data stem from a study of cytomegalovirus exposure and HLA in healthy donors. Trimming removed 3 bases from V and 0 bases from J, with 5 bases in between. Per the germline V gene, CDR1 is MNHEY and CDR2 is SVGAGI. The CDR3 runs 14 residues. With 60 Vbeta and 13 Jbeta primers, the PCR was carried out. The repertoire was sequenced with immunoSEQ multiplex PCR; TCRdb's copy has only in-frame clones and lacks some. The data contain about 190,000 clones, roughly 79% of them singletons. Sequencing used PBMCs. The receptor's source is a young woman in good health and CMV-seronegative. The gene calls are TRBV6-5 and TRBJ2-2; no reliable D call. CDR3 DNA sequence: TGTGCCAGCAGTTATCCGTCGAACACCGGGGAGCTGTTTTTT. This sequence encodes CASSYPSNTGELFF.